The 15 T cell receptor beta chains given below trace back to one sample, sequenced in a study of CD8+ T cells in alopecia areata. Treatment of the sample: oral pan-JAK inhibitor, 5-10 mg twice daily. Extraction and reverse transcription of RNA yielded cDNA as the sequencing template. Using immunoSEQ multiplex PCR, the repertoire was profiled, and TCRdb retains in-frame clones only, with some absent. The data contain some 190,000 clones, around 65% of them singletons. The sample consisted of CD4+ T cells sorted from blood, taken at approximately week 42, from a patient treated with tofacitinib. These receptors all come from a human donor with alopecia areata.

This chain links TRBV7-2 with TRBJ1-5; 10 nucleotides match TRBD1. CDR1 is SGHTA, CDR2 FQGNSA, per germline. V shed 4 bases, J shed 3 bases, and the junction held 6 bases outside the gene matches. The CDR3 consists of 16 residues. The CDR3 DNA reads TGTGCCAGCAGCTCCCGGACAGGGGGAAACAATCAGCCCCAGCATTTT. It is translated as CASSSRTGGNNQPQHF.

V and J are TRBV5-1 and TRBJ2-7; 8 nucleotides agree with TRBD2. The germline CDR1 and CDR2 sequences are SGHRS and YFSETQ. V was pared by 4 bases and J by 0 bases, with 6 bases of the junction left unmatched. This CDR3 comprises 15 residues. As DNA, the CDR3 is TGCGCCAGCAGCCTTACGGGAGGGCTCTCCTACGAGCAGTACTTC. Its translation: CASSLTGGLSYEQYF.

The CDR3 loop reads CATTLIGGGGNTEAFF. The CDR3 DNA follows: TGTGCCACCACCTTAATCGGCGGCGGGGGGAACACTGAAGCTTTCTTT. The chain is built from TRBV15 and TRBJ1-1; tentative D call: TRBD1 (5 bases). Deletions cut 7 bases from V and 1 base from J, with 19 bases between. The CDR3 is made up of 16 amino acids. Germline assignment: CDR1 LNHNV and CDR2 YYDKDF (reference sequence).

The chain joins TRBV5-1 to TRBJ2-1; the D gene is possibly TRBD2 (5 bases). This CDR3 spans 14 amino acids. The ends were cut back, 0 bases at V and 3 bases at J, with 7 bases in the middle. Germline CDR1 SGHRS, CDR2 YFSETQ. CDR3 nucleotides: TGCGCCAGCAGCTTGGACGGGGACTACAATGAGCAGTTCTTC. It translates to CASSLDGDYNEQFF.

The chain combines TRBV30 with TRBJ1-1; TRBD1 is a possible D gene (5 bases). V lost 4 bases and J 1 base, leaving 10 bases between the germline ends. The CDR3 runs to 13 residues. Germline values: CDR1 GTSNPN, CDR2 SVGIG (reference sequence). The CDR3 nucleotides read TGTGCCTGGACGGTACAGGCGAACACTGAAGCTTTCTTT. Protein sequence: CAWTVQANTEAFF.

Regarding this clone: It may be a read error: a sequence one base away is much more abundant. The same CDR3 can be traced to other DNA sequences in this sample. The chain joins TRBV5-1 to TRBJ2-3, with D uncertain. The CDR3 is 12 residues long. Germline CDR1 SGHRS, CDR2 YFSETQ. The ends were cut back, 2 bases at V and 2 bases at J, with 3 bases in the middle. CDR3 sequence reads: CASSLDTDTQYF. The CDR3 region has the DNA TGCGCCAGCAGCTTAGACACAGATACGCAGTATTTT.

This chain joins TRBV6-4 and TRBJ1-5; D gene uncertain. The germline V gene encodes CDR1 MRHNA and CDR2 SNTAGT. This CDR3 contains 13 residues. Trimming removed 5 bases from V and 7 bases from J, with 12 bases in between. The CDR3 here is CASSSMVGQPQHF. The CDR3 nucleotides read TGTGCCAGCAGTTCTATGGTGGGGCAGCCCCAGCATTTT.

The CDR3, as DNA: TGTGCCAGCAGCTTGGGGCCGAATGGCTACACCTTC. This sequence encodes CASSLGPNGYTF. The chain links TRBV5-6 to TRBJ1-2; the D is unclear. The CDR3 consists of 12 residues. Germline lookup yields CDR1 SGHDT and CDR2 YYEEEE. V was trimmed by 0 bases and J by 6 bases, leaving 6 bases between them.

This clone was counted between two and nine times. The chain recombines TRBV7-2 with TRBJ2-7; 8 nucleotides line up with TRBD1. CDR3 size: 16 residues. V was clipped by 7 bases and J by 0 bases; unmatched bases: 11. CDR1 is SGHTA and CDR2 is FQGNSA in the germline V gene. The CDR3: CASKIVAGTGSYEQYF. CDR3 sequence (DNA): TGTGCCAGCAAGATCGTGGCCGGGACAGGCTCCTACGAGCAGTACTTC.

The V and J genes are TRBV11-2 and TRBJ2-1; weak D call: TRBD2 (7 bases). The CDR3 spans 15 residues. Trimming took 1 base from V and 6 from J, leaving 13 bases between them. Germline CDR1 and CDR2: SGHAT and FQNNGV. The CDR3 sequence is CASSLVTGGPNEQFF. The CDR3 DNA reads TGTGCCAGCAGCTTAGTGACGGGGGGCCCCAATGAGCAGTTCTTC.

The V gene is TRBV5-8, the J gene TRBJ2-7; D possibly uses TRBD1 or TRBD2 (5 bases each). Per germline, CDR1 SGHTS and CDR2 YDEGEE. The CDR3 is 14 residues long. Between the trimmed V and J ends, which lost 5 bases and 2 bases, there was a span of 14 bases. In DNA form, the CDR3 reads TGTGCCAGCAGGTTCGGGACGGGCCCCTACGAGCAGTACTTC. This sequence encodes CASRFGTGPYEQYF.

This chain uses TRBV7-2 with TRBJ1-1; D possibly corresponds to TRBD1 (6 bases). Between the trimmed V and J ends, which lost 2 bases and 3 bases, there was a span of 10 bases. From germline, CDR1 is SGHTA and CDR2 FQGNSA. CDR3 length: 14 amino acids. CDR3 region: CASSLRQAYTEAFF. The CDR3, as DNA: TGTGCCAGCAGCTTACGACAGGCTTACACTGAAGCTTTCTTT.

This clone showed up just a few times. This chain joins TRBV29-1 and TRBJ2-2, with no clear D. The germline CDR1 and CDR2 sequences are SQVTM and ANQGSEA. CDR3 size: 16 residues. With 0 bases removed from V and 0 bases from J, the gap between germline ends came to 11 bases. For the CDR3, the DNA is TGCAGCGTTGAAGATCGCGGCTCCCCGAACACCGGGGAGCTGTTTTTT. Its translation: CSVEDRGSPNTGELFF.

The genes are TRBV6-1 and TRBJ1-5; no firm D call. CDR3 length: 11 amino acids. Trimming stripped 9 bases from V and 6 bases from J, with 9 bases between. The germline gives CDR1 MNHNS, CDR2 SASEGT. DNA of the CDR3: TGTGCCAGTGGCACGGGTCAGCCCCAGCATTTT. The encoded protein is CASGTGQPQHF.

The V gene is TRBV15, the J gene TRBJ1-2; 8 nucleotides align to TRBD1. J lost 0 bases, V lost 3 bases, and 9 bases had no gene match. The CDR3 runs 17 residues. Looked up from germline, CDR1 is LNHNV and CDR2 is YYDKDF (reference sequence). The CDR3, as DNA: TGTGCCACCAGCAGTACCTCAGGGGGCGGACCTAACTATGGCTACACCTTC. Amino acids: CATSSTSGGGPNYGYTF.